A single sample gave rise to the 14 T cell receptor beta chains below, sequenced in a study of identical twins. TCRdb processed the 5' RACE reads anew with MiXCR; each CDR3 protein has one entry. The data show fewer than 650,000 distinct CDR3 sequences, just under 10% seen once. The same sample was also used in a study of yellow fever vaccine responses in identical twins.

Sequenced sample: PBMCs. The receptors shown here come from a woman younger than 35 in good health.

The CDR3 sequence is CASQGFGTEAFF. Here the CDR3 DNA reads TGTGCCAGTCAGGGCTTTGGCACTGAAGCTTTCTTT. V is TRBV7-9 and J is TRBJ1-1; D is possibly TRBD1 (5 bases). The V end was cut by 9 bases, the J end by 4 bases, with 12 bases between. The CDR3 runs 12 residues. Germline CDR1 is SEHNR and CDR2 is FQNEAQ (reference sequence).

This clonotype was seen ten or more times. CDR3 region: CASRSGGDTGELFF. The CDR3 DNA sequence: TGTGCCAGCAGAAGCGGGGGGGACACCGGGGAGCTGTTTTTT. The chain is built from TRBV12-3 or TRBV12-4 and TRBJ2-2, with 10 bases matching TRBD2. CDR3 length equals 14 residues. V lost 6 bases to trimming and J lost 3 bases; unmatched junction nucleotides: 1.

This clonotype was observed at least ten times. The rearrangement joins TRBV4-3 to TRBJ2-2, with 13 bases identical to TRBD2. The CDR3 extends over 15 amino acids. The J segment lost 7 bases and the V segment lost 4 bases, leaving 3 bases of the junction unmatched. Germline V CDR1 and CDR2: LGHNA, YSLEER. In DNA, the CDR3 is TGCGCCAGCAGCCTACGACTAGCGGGAGGCGGGGAGCTGTTTTTT. Its protein is CASSLRLAGGGELFF.

The chain joins TRBV29-1 to TRBJ2-1; 8 bases fit TRBD2. Germline V gives CDR1 SQVTM, CDR2 ANQGSEA. After removal of 3 bases from V and 6 bases from J, the junction contained 13 bases not matched to a gene. This CDR3 is 16 amino acids long. The CDR3 nucleotides are TGCAGCGTTGACCTCTTTGGACTAGCTGTGATCAATGAGCAGTTCTTC. It specifies CSVDLFGLAVINEQFF.

This clonotype occurred a few times. V gene TRBV6-1 combines with J gene TRBJ2-4; 7 bases map to TRBD2. V gave up 3 bases and J gave up 0 bases; unmatched junction bases: 5. Germline V CDR1 and CDR2: MNHNS, SASEGT. The length of the CDR3 is 16 residues. The CDR3 sequence is CASSEGGFLAKNIQYF. In DNA form, the CDR3 reads TGTGCCAGCAGTGAGGGAGGGTTTCTAGCCAAAAACATTCAGTACTTC.

V and J are TRBV20-1 and TRBJ2-5, with D perhaps matching TRBD2 (7 bases). The CDR3 spans 16 residues. The ends were cut back, 0 bases at V and 4 bases at J, with 18 bases in the middle. Germline CDR1 and CDR2: DFQATT and SNEGSKA (reference sequence). This chain's CDR3 is CSARDLGGGAPETQYF. The DNA for the CDR3 is TGCAGTGCTAGAGATCTAGGTGGGGGGGCCCCAGAGACCCAGTACTTC.

This clonotype came up a few times. The V gene is TRBV7-2, the J gene TRBJ2-7, with no clear D. The germline CDR1 and CDR2 sequences are SGHTA and FQGNSA. The CDR3 is 15 amino acids. The V end lost 1 base, the J end lost 2 bases, and 12 bases lay between the germline ends. CDR3: CASSLVTNSPYEQYF. DNA for the CDR3: TGTGCCAGCAGCTTAGTAACCAATTCTCCCTACGAGCAGTACTTC.

The CDR3 loop is CASSLVWGTSGRPPYEQYF. CDR3 DNA: TGTGCCAGCAGCTTAGTATGGGGTACTAGCGGGAGACCGCCCTACGAGCAGTACTTC. V usage is TRBV7-8 and J usage is TRBJ2-7; 11 nucleotides match TRBD2. V lost 1 base and J lost 2; bases outside the gene matches: 13. The CDR3 contains 19 residues. Germline V gene data show CDR1 as SGHVS and CDR2 as FQNEAQ. The variable domain in full, completed from reference TRBV7-8 and TRBJ2-7, reads GAGVSQSPRYKVAKRGQDVALRCDPISGHVSLFWYQQALGQGPEFLTYFQNEAQLDKSGLPSDRFFAERPEGSVSTLKIQRTQQEDSAVYLCASSLVWGTSGRPPYEQYFGPGTRLTVT.

The rearrangement joins TRBV10-3 to TRBJ2-1; 8 bases are a match to TRBD2. Germline CDR1 reads ENHRY; CDR2 reads SYGVKD. J was trimmed by 2 bases and V by 8 bases; bases with no gene match: 26. The CDR3 contains 21 residues. The CDR3 sequence: CAIGGQVRVRSGSRAYNEQFF. In nucleotides, the CDR3 is TGTGCCATCGGGGGTCAGGTGAGGGTCAGAAGCGGGAGTAGAGCCTACAATGAGCAGTTCTTC.

This chain uses TRBV7-2 with TRBJ2-2; 10 bases line up with TRBD2. Germline loops: CDR1 SGHTA, CDR2 FQGNSA. CDR3 length: 15 residues. V lost 5 bases, J lost 4 bases, and 4 bases stayed unmatched. The CDR3 spells CASSEGLARTGELFF. As DNA, the CDR3 is TGTGCCAGCAGCGAGGGACTAGCGCGCACCGGGGAGCTGTTTTTT.

J is TRBJ2-5 and V is TRBV6-1; D not certain. Per germline, CDR1 MNHNS and CDR2 SASEGT. This CDR3 comprises 13 residues. Trimming removed 6 bases at V and 2 bases at J, with 10 bases between. The CDR3 protein is CASRLVVQETQYF. CDR3 in DNA: TGTGCCAGCAGGCTCGTCGTACAAGAGACCCAGTACTTC.

In its sample, this clonotype was seen many times. The chain couples TRBV12-3 or TRBV12-4 to TRBJ2-1, with a possible D match to TRBD1 (5 bases). With 7 bases removed from V and 0 bases from J, the gap between germline ends came to 7 bases. This CDR3 comprises 13 residues. Here the CDR3 reads CASTDSSYNEQFF. In DNA, the CDR3 is TGTGCCAGCACTGACAGCTCCTACAATGAGCAGTTCTTC.

This clonotype has just a few counts. This chain connects TRBV18 to TRBJ2-2; D is possibly TRBD1 or TRBD2 (5 bases each). From germline, CDR1 is KGHSH and CDR2 LQKENI. The V and J ends lost 6 bases and 1 base respectively, with 12 bases between them. The CDR3 is 15 amino acids. The DNA for the CDR3 is TGTGCCAGCTCCCGGGGCCTCCAGAACACCGGGGAGCTGTTTTTT. Protein product: CASSRGLQNTGELFF.

This clonotype has only one observation. The chain links TRBV7-9 to TRBJ2-1; 9 bases are a match to TRBD2. The V segment lost 2 bases and the J segment 10 bases; nucleotides outside the gene matches: 6. The CDR3 runs to 14 residues. The germline V gene has CDR1 SEHNR and CDR2 FQNEAQ (reference sequence). The CDR3 reads CASSLPPSGTEQFF. In DNA form, the CDR3 reads TGTGCCAGCAGCTTACCCCCTAGCGGGACGGAGCAGTTCTTC.